Sequencing of this T cell receptor (beta chain) was carried out in a study of T cells after yellow fever vaccination. This clonotype was seen more than once but under ten times. MiXCR was run by TCRdb on the 5' RACE reads, yielding one entry per CDR3 protein. The data contain 250,000 to 300,000 distinct CDR3 sequences, approximately 5.2% of them singletons. Between the trimmed V and J ends, which lost 6 bases and 4 bases, there was a span of 13 bases. The CDR3 length is 15 residues. The sequence came from a man aged 18 to 30 who received the YFV17D yellow fever vaccine. Sequenced here: CD4+ T cells sorted from PBMCs, sampled on the day of the yellow fever booster vaccination. The chain links TRBV12-3 or TRBV12-4 to TRBJ2-6; D tentatively fits TRBD1 or TRBD2 (5 bases each). For the CDR3, the DNA is TGTGCCAGCAGATTCGTGGGGGTCGGGGCCAACGTCCTGACTTTC. Translation: CASRFVGVGANVLTF.